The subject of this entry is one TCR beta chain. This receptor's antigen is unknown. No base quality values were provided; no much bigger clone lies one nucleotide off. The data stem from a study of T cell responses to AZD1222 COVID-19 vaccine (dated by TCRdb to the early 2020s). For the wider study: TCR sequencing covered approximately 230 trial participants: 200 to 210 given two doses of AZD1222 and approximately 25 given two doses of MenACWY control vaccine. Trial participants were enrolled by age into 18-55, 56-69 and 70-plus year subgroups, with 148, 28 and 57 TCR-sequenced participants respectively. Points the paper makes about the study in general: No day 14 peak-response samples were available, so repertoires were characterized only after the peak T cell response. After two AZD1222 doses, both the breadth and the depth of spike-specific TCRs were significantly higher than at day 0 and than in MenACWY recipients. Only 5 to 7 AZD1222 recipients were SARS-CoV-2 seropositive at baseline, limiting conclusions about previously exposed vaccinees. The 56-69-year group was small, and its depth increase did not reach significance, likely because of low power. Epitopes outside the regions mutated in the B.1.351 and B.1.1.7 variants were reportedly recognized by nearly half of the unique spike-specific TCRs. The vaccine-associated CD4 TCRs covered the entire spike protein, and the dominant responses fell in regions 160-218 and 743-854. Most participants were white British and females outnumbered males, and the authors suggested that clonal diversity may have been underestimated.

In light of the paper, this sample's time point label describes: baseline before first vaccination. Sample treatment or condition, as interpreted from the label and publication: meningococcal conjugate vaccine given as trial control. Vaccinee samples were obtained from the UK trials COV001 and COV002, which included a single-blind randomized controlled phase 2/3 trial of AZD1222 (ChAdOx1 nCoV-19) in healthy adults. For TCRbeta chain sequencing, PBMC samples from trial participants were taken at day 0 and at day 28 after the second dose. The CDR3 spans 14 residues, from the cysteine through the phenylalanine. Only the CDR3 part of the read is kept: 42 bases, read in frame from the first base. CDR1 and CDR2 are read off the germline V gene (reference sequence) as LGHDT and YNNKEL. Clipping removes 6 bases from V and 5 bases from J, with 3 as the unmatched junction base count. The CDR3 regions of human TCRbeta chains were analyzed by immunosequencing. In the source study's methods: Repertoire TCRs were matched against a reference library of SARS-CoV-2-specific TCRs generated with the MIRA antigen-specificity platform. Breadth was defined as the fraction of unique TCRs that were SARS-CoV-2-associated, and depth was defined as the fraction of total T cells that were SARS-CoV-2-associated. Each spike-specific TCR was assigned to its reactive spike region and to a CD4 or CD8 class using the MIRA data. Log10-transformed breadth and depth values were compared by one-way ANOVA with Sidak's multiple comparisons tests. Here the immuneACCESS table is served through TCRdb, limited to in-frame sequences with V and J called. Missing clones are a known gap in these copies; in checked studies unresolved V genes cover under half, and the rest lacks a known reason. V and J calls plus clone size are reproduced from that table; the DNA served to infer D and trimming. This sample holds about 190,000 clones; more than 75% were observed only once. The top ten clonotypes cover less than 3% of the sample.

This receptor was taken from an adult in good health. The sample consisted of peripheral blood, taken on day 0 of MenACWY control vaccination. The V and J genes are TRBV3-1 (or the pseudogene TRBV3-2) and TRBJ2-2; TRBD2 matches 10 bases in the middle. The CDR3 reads CASRGLAVTGELFF. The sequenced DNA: TGTGCCAGCAGAGGACTAGCGGTGACCGGGGAGCTGTTTTTT.